This T cell receptor (beta chain) appears in the sequencing data of a study of control samples from healthy donors and cancer patients. Germline values: CDR1 MDHEN, CDR2 SYDVKM. This CDR3 is 11 amino acids long. V lost 11 bases to trimming and J lost 5 bases, with 12 bases between them. Measured with immunoSEQ multiplex PCR; TCRdb has only the in-frame clones, and not every one. Of about 170,000 clones listed, around 90% are singletons. This chain links TRBV28 with TRBJ2-5; D may match TRBD1 or TRBD2 (6 bases each). The sample was blood. The sequence was collected from a man between 25 and 39 years old in good health. CDR3: CAGGTWETQYF. As DNA, the CDR3 is TGTGCCGGCGGGACATGGGAGACCCAGTACTTC.